These 4 T cell receptor beta chains were all obtained from the same sample, sequenced in a study of beta chain features in type 1 diabetes. Expressed TCRB transcripts were sequenced because the entire RNA isolate underwent reverse transcription. The protocol was immunoSEQ multiplex PCR, while the TCRdb copy is restricted to in-frame clones and leaves out a portion. The data contain about 470,000 clones, around 28% of them singletons. What was sequenced was naive CD4+ T cells from blood. All receptors come from a man between 18 and 29 years old in good health.

A few counts support this clone. The chain has TRBV15 and TRBJ2-1; maybe TRBD2 (6 bases). Looked up from germline, CDR1 is LNHNV and CDR2 is YYDKDF (reference sequence). V gave up 0 bases and J gave up 5 bases, with 17 bases separating them. This CDR3 spans 17 amino acids. This CDR3 is CATSRDVGGARDNEQFF. The CDR3 DNA sequence: TGTGCCACCAGCAGAGATGTCGGAGGGGCCCGCGACAATGAGCAGTTCTTC.

This clone was counted between two and nine times. CDR3 loop: CAWSLDRGSSYEQYF. The DNA of the CDR3 is TGTGCCTGGAGTCTCGACAGGGGTAGCTCCTACGAGCAGTACTTC. V gene TRBV30 combines with J gene TRBJ2-7; 8 nucleotides align to TRBD1. The CDR3 has 15 residues. V was clipped by 2 bases and J by 0 bases; unmatched bases: 6. Germline CDR1 reads GTSNPN; CDR2 reads SVGIG (reference sequence).

This clone was found a few times. V is TRBV10-3 and J is TRBJ2-7; the D is unclear. V was cut by 9 bases and J by 2 bases, with 20 bases left in between. This CDR3 comprises 15 residues. CDR1 and CDR2 (germline): ENHRY, SYGVKD. CDR3 region: CAIKASGSTTYEQYF. The CDR3, as DNA: TGTGCCATAAAGGCCTCCGGGTCCACTACCTACGAGCAGTACTTC.

The gene calls are TRBV18 and TRBJ2-7, with 11 nucleotides matching TRBD1. V shed 1 base, J shed 2 bases, and the junction held 4 bases outside the gene matches. Per the germline V gene, CDR1 is KGHSH and CDR2 is LQKENI. CDR3 size: 16 residues. The CDR3 sequence is CASSPLPGQGAYEQYF. In nucleotides, the CDR3 is TGTGCCAGCTCACCACTGCCGGGACAGGGGGCCTACGAGCAGTACTTC.